The source of this T cell receptor (beta chain) is a study of CD8+ T cells in alopecia areata. In the study overall: Grafted skin came from C3H/HeJ donors with spontaneous alopecia (roughly 6-13 months old) and was placed on approximately 7-11-week-old female C3H/HeJ mice.

This CDR3 spans 14 amino acids. The germline V gene has CDR1 FNHDT and CDR2 SITEND (reference sequence). This clone has a handful of counts. The antigen remains unidentified. Genes here carry mouse names. Read data end 4 residues before the CDR3 end; the end is taken from the germline J gene. TCR sequencing used cDNA made by reverse transcription of extracted RNA. Clones were sequenced by immunoSEQ multiplex PCR, and TCRdb holds only the in-frame ones, with some missing. The sample yields some 110,000 clones, without any singletons. General study findings and limits: Sequencing of scalp tissue also captures the resident alphabeta T cells of normal skin. Against the mouse data, patients shared TCRs less clearly, possibly for HLA reasons. Clonality exceeded that of normal scalp in lesional scalp, most notably in alopecia totalis/universalis.

The clonotype comes from a C3H/HeJ mouse with alopecia areata. The strain's MHC type: H2-k. Sequences were obtained from lesional skin. V is TRBV19 and J is TRBJ2-5; 10 bases align to TRBD1. CDR3 DNA (partial): TGTGCCAGCAGTCGACAGGGGGCAGGGGAC. Its protein is CASSRQGAGD. The complete CDR3 protein is CASSRQGAGDTQYF.